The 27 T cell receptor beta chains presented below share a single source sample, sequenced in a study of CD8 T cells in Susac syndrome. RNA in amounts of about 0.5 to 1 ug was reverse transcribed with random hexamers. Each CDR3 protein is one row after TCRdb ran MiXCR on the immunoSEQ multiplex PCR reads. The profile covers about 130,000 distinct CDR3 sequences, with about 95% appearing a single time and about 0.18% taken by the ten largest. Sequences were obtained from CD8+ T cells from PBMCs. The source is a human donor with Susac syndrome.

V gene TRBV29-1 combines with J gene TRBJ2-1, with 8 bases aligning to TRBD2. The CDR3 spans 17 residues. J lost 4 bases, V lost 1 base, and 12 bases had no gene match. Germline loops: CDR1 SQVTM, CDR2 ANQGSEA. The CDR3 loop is CSVEGRPGVAGYNEQFF. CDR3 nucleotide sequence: TGCAGCGTTGAAGGAAGACCAGGGGTAGCGGGATACAATGAGCAGTTCTTC.

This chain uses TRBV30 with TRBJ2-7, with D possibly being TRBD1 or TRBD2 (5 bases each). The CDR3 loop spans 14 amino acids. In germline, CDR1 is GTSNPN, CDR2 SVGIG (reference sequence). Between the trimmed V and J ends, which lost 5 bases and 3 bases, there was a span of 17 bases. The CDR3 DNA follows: TGTGCCTGGGAACCTTGGGACGGTAGCTACGAGCAGTACTTC. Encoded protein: CAWEPWDGSYEQYF. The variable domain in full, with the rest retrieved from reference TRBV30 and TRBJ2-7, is SQTIHQWPATLVQPVGSPLSLECTVEGTSNPNLYWYRQAAGRGLQLLFYSVGIGQISSEVPQNLSASRPQDRQFILSSKKLLLSDSGFYLCAWEPWDGSYEQYFGPGTRLTVT.

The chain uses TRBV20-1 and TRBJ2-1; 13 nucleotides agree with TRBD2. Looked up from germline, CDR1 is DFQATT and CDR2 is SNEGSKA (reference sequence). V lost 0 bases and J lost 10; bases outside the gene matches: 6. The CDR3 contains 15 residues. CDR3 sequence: CSARDSTSGRLEQFF. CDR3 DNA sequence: TGCAGTGCTAGAGATTCGACTAGCGGGAGGCTCGAGCAGTTCTTC.

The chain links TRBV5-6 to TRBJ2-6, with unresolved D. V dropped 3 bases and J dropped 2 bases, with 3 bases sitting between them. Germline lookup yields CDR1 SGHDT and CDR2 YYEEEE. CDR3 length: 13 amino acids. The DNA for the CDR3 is TGTGCCAGCAGCTCCACTGGGGCCAACGTCCTGACTTTC. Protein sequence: CASSSTGANVLTF.

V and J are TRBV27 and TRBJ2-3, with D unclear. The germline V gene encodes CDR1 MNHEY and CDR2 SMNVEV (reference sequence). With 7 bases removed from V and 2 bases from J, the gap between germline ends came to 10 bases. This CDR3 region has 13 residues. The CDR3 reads CASMSPYTDTQYF. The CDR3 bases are TGTGCCAGCATGTCTCCATACACAGATACGCAGTATTTT.

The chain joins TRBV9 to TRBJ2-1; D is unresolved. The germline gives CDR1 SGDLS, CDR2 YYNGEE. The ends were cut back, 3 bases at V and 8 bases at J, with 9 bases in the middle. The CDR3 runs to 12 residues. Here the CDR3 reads CASSGEAYEQFF. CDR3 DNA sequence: TGTGCCAGCAGCGGCGAGGCGTATGAGCAGTTCTTC.

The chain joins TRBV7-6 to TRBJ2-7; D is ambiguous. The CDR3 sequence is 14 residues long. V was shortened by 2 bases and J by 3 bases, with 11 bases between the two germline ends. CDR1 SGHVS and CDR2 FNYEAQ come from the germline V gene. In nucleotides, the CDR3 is TGTGCCAGCAGCTTAACGATCCTAAACTACGAGCAGTACTTC. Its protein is CASSLTILNYEQYF.

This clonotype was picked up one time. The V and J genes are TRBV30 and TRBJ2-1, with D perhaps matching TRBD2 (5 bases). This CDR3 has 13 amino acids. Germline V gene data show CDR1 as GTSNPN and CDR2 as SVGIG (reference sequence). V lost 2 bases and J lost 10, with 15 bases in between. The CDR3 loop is CAWSTPGRGEQFF. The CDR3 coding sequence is TGTGCCTGGAGTACCCCTGGTCGAGGGGAGCAGTTCTTC.

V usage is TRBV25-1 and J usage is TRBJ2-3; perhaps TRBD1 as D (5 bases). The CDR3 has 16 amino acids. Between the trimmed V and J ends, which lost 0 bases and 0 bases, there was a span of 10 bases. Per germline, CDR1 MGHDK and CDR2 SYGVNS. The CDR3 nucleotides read TGTGCCAGCAGTGAATATTTTCAGGGAAGCACAGATACGCAGTATTTT. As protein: CASSEYFQGSTDTQYF.

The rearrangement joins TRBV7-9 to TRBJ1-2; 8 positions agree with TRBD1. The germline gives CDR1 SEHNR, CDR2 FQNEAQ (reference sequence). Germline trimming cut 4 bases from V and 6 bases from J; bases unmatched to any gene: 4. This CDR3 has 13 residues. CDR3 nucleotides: TGTGCCAGCAGCTCACCGGGACAGGATGGCTACACCTTC. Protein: CASSSPGQDGYTF.

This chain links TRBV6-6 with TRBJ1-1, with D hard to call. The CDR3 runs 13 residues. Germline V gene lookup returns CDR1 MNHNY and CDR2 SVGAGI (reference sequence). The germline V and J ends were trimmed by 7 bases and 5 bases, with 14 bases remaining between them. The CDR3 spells CASTNGGRTEAFF. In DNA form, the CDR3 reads TGTGCCAGCACCAACGGCGGGCGGACTGAAGCTTTCTTT.

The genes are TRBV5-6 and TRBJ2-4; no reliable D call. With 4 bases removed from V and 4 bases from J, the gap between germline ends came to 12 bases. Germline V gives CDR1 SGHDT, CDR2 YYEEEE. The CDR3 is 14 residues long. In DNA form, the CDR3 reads TGTGCCAGCAGCAGTGGTGGAGTTAAAAACATTCAGTACTTC. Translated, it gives CASSSGGVKNIQYF.

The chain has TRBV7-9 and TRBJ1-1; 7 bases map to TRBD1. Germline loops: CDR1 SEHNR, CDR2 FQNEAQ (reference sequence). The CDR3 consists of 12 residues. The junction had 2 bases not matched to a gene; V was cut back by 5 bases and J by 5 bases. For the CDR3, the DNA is TGTGCCAGCAGCCCGGGACAGACTGAAGCTTTCTTT. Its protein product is CASSPGQTEAFF.

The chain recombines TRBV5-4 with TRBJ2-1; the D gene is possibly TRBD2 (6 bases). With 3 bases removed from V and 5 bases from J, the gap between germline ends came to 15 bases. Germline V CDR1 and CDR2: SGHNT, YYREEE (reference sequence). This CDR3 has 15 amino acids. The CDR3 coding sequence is TGTGCCAGCAGCTCGCCTCACGAGCGGGACAATGAGCAGTTCTTC. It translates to CASSSPHERDNEQFF.

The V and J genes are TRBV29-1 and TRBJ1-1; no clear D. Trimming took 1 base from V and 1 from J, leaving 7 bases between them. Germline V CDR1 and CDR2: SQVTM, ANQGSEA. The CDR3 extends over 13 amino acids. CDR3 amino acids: CSVEGAGNTEAFF. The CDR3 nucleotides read TGCAGCGTTGAAGGGGCTGGGAACACTGAAGCTTTCTTT.

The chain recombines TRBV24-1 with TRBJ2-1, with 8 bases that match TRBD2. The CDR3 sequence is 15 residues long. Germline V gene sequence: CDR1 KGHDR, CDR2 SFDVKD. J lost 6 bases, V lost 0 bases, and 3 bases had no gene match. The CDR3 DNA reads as TGTGCCACCAGTGATTTGGCGGGAGGTCCCAATGAGCAGTTCTTC. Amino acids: CATSDLAGGPNEQFF.

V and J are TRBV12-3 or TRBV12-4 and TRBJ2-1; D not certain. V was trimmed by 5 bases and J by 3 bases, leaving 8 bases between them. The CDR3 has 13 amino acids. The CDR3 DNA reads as TGTGCCAGCAGTCCCTTTAGCTACAATGAGCAGTTCTTC. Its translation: CASSPFSYNEQFF.

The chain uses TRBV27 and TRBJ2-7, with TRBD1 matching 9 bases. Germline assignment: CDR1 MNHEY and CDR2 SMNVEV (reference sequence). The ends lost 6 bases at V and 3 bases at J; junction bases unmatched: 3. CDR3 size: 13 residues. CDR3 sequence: CASSWGQGYEQYF. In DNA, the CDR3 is TGTGCCAGCAGCTGGGGACAGGGCTACGAGCAGTACTTC.

The CDR3 sequence: CASRHGGTDTQYF. The CDR3 bases are TGTGCCAGCCGACATGGAGGCACAGATACGCAGTATTTT. The chain links TRBV27 to TRBJ2-3; no reliable D call. CDR3 length: 13 amino acids. V gave up 8 bases and J gave up 1 base, with 10 bases separating them. CDR1 and CDR2 from the germline V gene are MNHEY and SMNVEV (reference sequence).

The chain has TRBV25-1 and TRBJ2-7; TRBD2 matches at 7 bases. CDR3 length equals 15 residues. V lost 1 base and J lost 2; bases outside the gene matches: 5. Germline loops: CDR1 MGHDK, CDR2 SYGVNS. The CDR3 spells CASSESASGAYEQYF. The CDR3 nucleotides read TGTGCCAGCAGTGAATCGGCTAGCGGTGCCTACGAGCAGTACTTC.

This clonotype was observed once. CDR3 in amino acids: CSVDTFTGELFF. The DNA for the CDR3 is TGCAGCGTTGATACTTTCACCGGGGAGCTGTTTTTT. The rearrangement links TRBV29-1 to TRBJ2-2; D remains unclear. Looked up from germline, CDR1 is SQVTM and CDR2 is ANQGSEA. CDR3 size: 12 residues. Trimming pared 3 bases from V and 4 bases from J, leaving 6 bases between.

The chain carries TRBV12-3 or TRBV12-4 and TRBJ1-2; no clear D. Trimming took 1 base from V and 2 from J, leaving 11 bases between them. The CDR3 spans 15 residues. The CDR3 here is CASSLVVPANYGYTF. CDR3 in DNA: TGTGCCAGCAGTTTAGTTGTTCCGGCAAACTATGGCTACACCTTC.

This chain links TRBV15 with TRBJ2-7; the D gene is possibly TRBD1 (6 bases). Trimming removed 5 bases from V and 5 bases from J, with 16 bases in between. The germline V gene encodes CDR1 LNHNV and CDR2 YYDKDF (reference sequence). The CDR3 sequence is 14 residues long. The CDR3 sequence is CATSGRQVPHEQYF. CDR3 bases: TGTGCCACCAGCGGTAGACAGGTCCCCCACGAGCAGTACTTC.

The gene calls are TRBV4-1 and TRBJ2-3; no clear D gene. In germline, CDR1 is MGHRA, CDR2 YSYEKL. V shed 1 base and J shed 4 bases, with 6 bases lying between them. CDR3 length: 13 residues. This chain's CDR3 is CASSQVSADTQYF. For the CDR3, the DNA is TGCGCCAGCAGCCAAGTCTCGGCAGATACGCAGTATTTT.

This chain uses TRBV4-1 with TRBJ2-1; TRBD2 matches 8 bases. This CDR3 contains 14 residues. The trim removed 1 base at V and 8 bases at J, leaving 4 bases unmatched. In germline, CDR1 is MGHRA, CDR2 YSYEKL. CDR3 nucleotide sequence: TGCGCCAGCAGCCAAGGGACTAGCTTTTATGAGCAGTTCTTC. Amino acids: CASSQGTSFYEQFF.

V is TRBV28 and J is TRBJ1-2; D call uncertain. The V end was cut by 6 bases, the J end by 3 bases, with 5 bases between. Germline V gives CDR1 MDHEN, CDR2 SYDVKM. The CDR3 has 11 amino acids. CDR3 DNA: TGTGCCAGCAGGGTCTACTATGGCTACACCTTC. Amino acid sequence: CASRVYYGYTF.

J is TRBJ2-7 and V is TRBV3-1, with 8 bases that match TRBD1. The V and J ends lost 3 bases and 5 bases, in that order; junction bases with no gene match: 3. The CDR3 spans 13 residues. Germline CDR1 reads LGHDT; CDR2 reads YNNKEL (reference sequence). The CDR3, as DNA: TGTGCCAGCAGCCACCCGACAGGGGACGAGCAGTACTTC. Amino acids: CASSHPTGDEQYF.